This TCR beta chain came from a study of blood T cell repertoires in COVID-19. In the study overall: The cDNA or gDNA used as material had been derived from T cells, B-cell-depleted T cells, or PBMCs.

Per the study methods: Quantification of nucleated cells was approximated via reference gene primer amplification. Generated by immunoSEQ multiplex PCR, the TCRdb table keeps only in-frame clones and is missing some. V and J calls and clone size follow that table, whereas D and trimming were derived from the DNA. This repertoire shows approximately 490,000 clones, 75% to 90% found once; its top ten account for 6.5% to 9.5%. The material sequenced was PBMCs or T cells enriched from blood (not recorded which). The TCR sequence derives from a woman aged 60-70 years who had recovered from COVID-19.

For the CDR3, the DNA is TGTGCCAGTAGTCTTTCCCCTCCAGGGCCCCCCCCCGGGGAGCTGTTTTTT. It translates to CASSLSPPGPPPGELFF. This chain joins TRBV19 and TRBJ2-2; possible D gene TRBD1, 5 bases. CDR3 size: 17 residues. The V gene's germline CDR1 is LNHDA and CDR2 SQIVND (reference sequence). Between the trimmed V and J ends, which lost 5 bases and 6 bases, there was a span of 22 bases.